This T cell receptor beta chain was documented in a study of T cell responses to AZD1222 COVID-19 vaccine. TCRdb's copy holds only in-frame clones and misses some; the assay was immunoSEQ multiplex PCR. Seen here are about 180,000 clones, 80% to 95% observed once, and the top ten hold around 0.98%. For this clone: Its antigen is currently unknown.

Study outcomes and limitations: Among the donors, most were white British and more were female, and clonal diversity was possibly underestimated. Spike-specific TCR repertoires showed rising breadth and depth after two AZD1222 doses. It was only after the peak T cell response that any repertoires were sampled. Regions 160-218 and 743-854 dominated among vaccine-associated CD4 TCRs spanning spike.

With V trimmed by 0 bases and J by 2 bases, 3 bases remained unmatched. Germline CDR1 reads WNHNN; CDR2 reads SYGVQD (reference sequence). The CDR3 runs 16 residues. The chain combines TRBV10-1 with TRBJ2-3; 9 positions agree with TRBD2. This clonotype originated in an adult who received the MenACWY meningococcal vaccine as a control. The input for sequencing was peripheral blood, taken 28 days after the second dose of the MenACWY control vaccine. Here the CDR3 DNA reads TGCGCCAGCAGTGAGTCTTCTAGCGGGAACACAGATACGCAGTATTTT. Its protein is CASSESSSGNTDTQYF.